The T cell receptor (beta chain) under discussion was sequenced for a study of OX40 agonist ivuxolimab in advanced cancers. Study-level background: The dose-escalation group included hepatocellular carcinoma, melanoma, renal cell carcinoma and head and neck cancer. Aged roughly 23 to 80 with a mean of 60 years, they were more than 80% male.

The germline V and J ends were trimmed by 3 bases and 0 bases, with 1 base remaining between them. The length of the CDR3 is 12 residues. The germline V gene encodes CDR1 MNHEY and CDR2 SMNVEV (reference sequence). Assay: immunoSEQ multiplex PCR; the TCRdb copy retains only in-frame clones and omits some. This sample has 9,500 to 15,000 clones; roughly three quarters occur once, and the top ten carry 20% to 30%. The sample was CD4+ or CD8+ T cells sorted from blood, taken in a trial of the OX40 agonist ivuxolimab. The sequence derives from an adult with an advanced solid tumor such as melanoma, head and neck, liver or kidney cancer. The genes are TRBV27 and TRBJ2-3; no reliable D call. In nucleotides, the CDR3 is TGTGCCAGCAGTTTTAGCACAGATACGCAGTATTTT. This sequence encodes CASSFSTDTQYF.